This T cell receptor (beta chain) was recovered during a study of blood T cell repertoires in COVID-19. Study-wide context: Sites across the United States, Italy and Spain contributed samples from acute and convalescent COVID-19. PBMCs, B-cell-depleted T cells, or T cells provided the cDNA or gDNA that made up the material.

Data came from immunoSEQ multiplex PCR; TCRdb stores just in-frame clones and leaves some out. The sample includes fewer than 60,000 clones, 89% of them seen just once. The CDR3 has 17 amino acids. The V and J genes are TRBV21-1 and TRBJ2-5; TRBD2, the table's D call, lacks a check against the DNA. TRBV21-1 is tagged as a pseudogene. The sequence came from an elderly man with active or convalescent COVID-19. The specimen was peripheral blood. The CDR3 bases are TGTGCAACAAACCGAGGGACTAGCGGGAGGGCCGCAGAGACCCAGTACTTC. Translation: CATNRGTSGRAAETQYF.